These 9 T cell receptor beta chains share one sample of origin, sequenced in a study of shared clonotypes between healthy human individuals. TCRdb's copy holds only in-frame clones and misses some; the assay was immunoSEQ multiplex PCR. There are under 150,000 clones in the sample; more than 65% occur only once, and around 24% lies in the top ten. Input material: memory CD8+ T cells sorted from blood. Sample subset: CD45RO+ cells pooled with CCR7-negative TemRA cells. These receptor sequences come from a woman younger than 45 in good health.

This sequence joins TRBV9 and TRBJ2-5; TRBD2 matches 12 bases. V dropped 4 bases and J dropped 2; count of bases not matched to a gene: 12. The CDR3 is made up of 18 amino acids. Germline-derived CDR1 and CDR2 are SGDLS and YYNGEE. The CDR3 DNA reads as TGTGCCAGCAGCCCCGGACTAGCGGGAACGCGACGTCAAGAGACCCAGTACTTC. This encodes CASSPGLAGTRRQETQYF.

The J gene is TRBJ1-2, the V gene TRBV10-3, with D unclear. V was trimmed by 2 bases and J by 0 bases, leaving 13 bases between them. Germline CDR1 and CDR2: ENHRY and SYGVKD. The CDR3 sequence is 16 residues long. In DNA form, the CDR3 reads TGTGCCATCAGTGAGACGGTCTGGACCACTAACTATGGCTACACCTTC. This sequence encodes CAISETVWTTNYGYTF.

In its sample, this clone was seen a few times. The chain employs TRBV2 and TRBJ1-2; 10 bases are a match to TRBD1. The CDR3 loop spans 14 amino acids. The germline V gene encodes CDR1 SNHLY and CDR2 FYNNEI. J lost 6 bases, V lost 7 bases, and 8 bases had no gene match. The CDR3, as DNA: TGTGCCAGCACTCTGGGACAGGGGAGAGATGGCTACACCTTC. Its translation is CASTLGQGRDGYTF. Supplemented by reference TRBV2 and TRBJ1-2, the full variable domain reads EPEVTQTPSHQVTQMGQEVILRCVPISNHLYFYWYRQILGQKVEFLVSFYNNEISEKSEIFDDQFSVERPDGSNFTLKIRSTKLEDSAMYFCASTLGQGRDGYTFGSGTRLTVV.

The genes are TRBV7-9 and TRBJ2-7; TRBD1 matches 10 bases. Germline trimming cut 5 bases from V and 6 bases from J; bases unmatched to any gene: 10. The CDR3 is made up of 15 amino acids. Germline V gene lookup returns CDR1 SEHNR and CDR2 FQNEAQ (reference sequence). The CDR3 loop is CASSPSGTGASEQYF. The DNA for the CDR3 is TGTGCCAGCAGCCCGTCCGGGACAGGGGCTTCCGAGCAGTACTTC. The entire variable domain, with the rest obtained from reference TRBV7-9 and TRBJ2-7, is as follows: DTGVSQNPRHKITKRGQNVTFRCDPISEHNRLYWYRQTLGQGPEFLTYFQNEAQLEKSRLLSDRFSAERPKGSFSTLEIQRTEQGDSAMYLCASSPSGTGASEQYFGPGTRLTVT.

This clone has a single count. The CDR3 DNA reads as TGTGCCAGCAGCTTAGCAGGGAACTACGAGCAGTACTTC. Translating it yields CASSLAGNYEQYF. The chain couples TRBV11-2 to TRBJ2-7; D may be TRBD1 (5 bases). The ends were cut back, 1 base at V and 3 bases at J, with 7 bases in the middle. CDR1 and CDR2 from the germline V gene are SGHAT and FQNNGV. The CDR3 totals 13 residues.

This clone was detected a few times. Here the CDR3 reads CATSGGGLGQPQHF. In DNA form, the CDR3 reads TGTGCCACCAGCGGCGGGGGTCTGGGCCAGCCCCAGCATTTT. This chain uses TRBV15 with TRBJ1-5; weak D call: TRBD1 (5 bases). CDR1 is LNHNV and CDR2 is YYDKDF in the germline V gene (reference sequence). Trimming took off 5 bases at V and 7 bases at J, with 15 bases between the two ends. CDR3 size: 14 residues.

The J gene is TRBJ1-1, the V gene TRBV6-5; 8 bases agree with TRBD1. Germline lookup yields CDR1 MNHEY and CDR2 SVGAGI. The CDR3 loop spans 14 amino acids. The junction had 6 bases not matched to a gene; V was cut back by 6 bases and J by 3 bases. The CDR3 sequence is CASRGQGADTEAFF. In nucleotides, the CDR3 is TGTGCCAGCAGAGGGCAGGGGGCGGACACTGAAGCTTTCTTT.

This sequence joins TRBV5-6 and TRBJ2-5; TRBD1 aligns across 8 bases. TRBJ2-7 explains the end of the DNA better; the J call may be wrong. There are 13 residues in the CDR3. Per the germline V gene, CDR1 is SGHDT and CDR2 is YYEEEE. The DNA for the CDR3 is TGTGCCAGCAGCAGCTGGACAGGGAACGAGCAGTACTTC. It yields the protein CASSSWTGNEQYF.

This clone came up a few times. The chain has TRBV29-1 and TRBJ1-2; 7 bases are a match to TRBD1. Germline assignment: CDR1 SQVTM and CDR2 ANQGSEA. Germline trimming cut 6 bases from V and 5 bases from J; bases unmatched to any gene: 12. The CDR3 runs 14 residues. DNA of the CDR3: TGCAGCGTCATCGCAGGGCAGGGGGGATATGGCTACACCTTC. Translated, it gives CSVIAGQGGYGYTF.